Listed below are T cell receptor beta chains from one sample, sequenced in a study of T-cell reconstitution after alpha-beta-depleted transplantation in children. TCRdb reanalysed the PCR reads using MiXCR and keeps one entry per CDR3 protein. The table shows roughly 790,000 distinct CDR3 sequences, with approximately 15% occurring only once. The input for sequencing was PBMCs, mostly from graft donor cells, taken 360 days after TCRalphabeta/CD19-depleted stem cell transplant. The receptors were sampled from a male patient between 5 and 17 years old who had a stem cell transplant for acute lymphoblastic leukemia, so the T cells may come from the graft donor. The CDR3 runs from the conserved cysteine through the conserved F or W. A D gene is named only where the DNA matches it firmly. Not every row has a clone size; where given, it reads once, few, many or a size class.

CDR3: CSARDPQRRETQYF
DNA: TGCAGTGCTAGAGATCCACAGAGACGAGAGACCCAGTACTTC
size: .
D: .
J: TRBJ2-5
V: TRBV20-1

CDR3: CASSLSPSGRAYNEQFF
DNA: TGTGCCAGCAGTTTATCGCCTAGCGGGCGGGCCTACAATGAGCAGTTCTTC
size: few
D: TRBD2
J: TRBJ2-1
V: TRBV27

CDR3: CASSPQRGTNQPQHF
DNA: TGCGCCAGCAGCCCGCAACGGGGGACAAATCAGCCCCAGCATTTT
size: few
D: .
J: TRBJ1-5
V: TRBV4-1

CDR3: CSARDGRESEKLFF
DNA: TGCAGTGCTAGAGATGGCCGGGAGTCTGAAAAACTGTTTTTT
size: few
D: .
J: TRBJ1-4
V: TRBV20-1

CDR3: CASSPQPNTEAFF
DNA: TGTGCCAGCAGCCCCCAGCCCAACACTGAAGCTTTCTTT
size: .
D: .
J: TRBJ1-1
V: TRBV9

CDR3: CASSGERTSGTDTQYF
DNA: TGTGCCAGCAGCGGGGAGAGGACTAGCGGCACAGATACGCAGTATTTT
size: .
D: TRBD2
J: TRBJ2-3
V: TRBV13

CDR3: CSVDMGSKAFF
DNA: TGCAGCGTTGACATGGGTTCAAAAGCTTTCTTT
size: many
D: .
J: TRBJ1-1
V: TRBV29-1

CDR3: CSEKRGYNEQFF
DNA: TGCAGTGAAAAGCGGGGTTACAATGAGCAGTTCTTC
size: few
D: TRBD2
J: TRBJ2-1
V: TRBV20-1

CDR3: CASSPRQSQGGNTIYF
DNA: TGTGCCAGCTCACCACGACAGTCCCAAGGGGGGAACACCATATATTTT
size: few
D: .
J: TRBJ1-3
V: TRBV18

CDR3: CASSQVMTTGGHNEQFF
DNA: TGCGCCAGCAGCCAAGTCATGACTACCGGGGGCCACAATGAGCAGTTCTTC
size: .
D: .
J: TRBJ2-1
V: TRBV4-1

CDR3: CSARRDRVWTTEAFF
DNA: TGCAGTGCCCGACGGGACAGGGTATGGACCACTGAAGCTTTCTTT
size: few
D: TRBD1
J: TRBJ1-1
V: TRBV20-1

CDR3: CASTSTRLWETQYF
DNA: TGTGCCAGCACCTCTACACGGCTGTGGGAGACCCAGTACTTC
size: many
D: .
J: TRBJ2-5
V: TRBV12-3/TRBV12-4

CDR3: CASSLLGLLDEQYF
DNA: TGTGCCAGCAGCTTACTGGGGTTGTTAGACGAGCAGTACTTC
size: few
D: .
J: TRBJ2-7
V: TRBV7-3

CDR3: CASSHGTGGTEAFF
DNA: TGTGCCAGCAGCCATGGGACAGGGGGAACTGAAGCTTTCTTT
size: .
D: TRBD1
J: TRBJ1-1
V: TRBV14

CDR3: CATSGPNRDRYTGELFF
DNA: TGTGCCACCAGTGGTCCTAACCGGGACAGATACACCGGGGAGCTGTTTTTT
size: many
D: TRBD1
J: TRBJ2-2
V: TRBV24-1

CDR3: CASSLFLKGNTEAFF
DNA: TGCGCCAGCAGCCTCTTTCTGAAAGGGAACACTGAAGCTTTCTTT
size: .
D: .
J: TRBJ1-1
V: TRBV4-1

CDR3: CASSTDRARYEQYF
DNA: TGTGCCAGCAGTACCGACAGGGCGCGCTACGAGCAGTACTTC
size: .
D: TRBD1
J: TRBJ2-7
V: TRBV12-3/TRBV12-4

CDR3: CASSRARDHEQFF
DNA: TGTGCCAGCAGTAGAGCCCGGGACCATGAGCAGTTCTTC
size: few
D: .
J: TRBJ2-1
V: TRBV27

CDR3: CASSGLAGIRGTQYF
DNA: TGTGCCAGCAGTGGGCTAGCGGGGATAAGAGGGACCCAGTACTTC
size: .
D: TRBD2
J: TRBJ2-5
V: TRBV2

CDR3: CASSLTGPGSTDTQYF
DNA: TGCGCCAGCAGCTTGACGGGTCCGGGTAGCACAGATACGCAGTATTTT
size: many
D: .
J: TRBJ2-3
V: TRBV5-1

CDR3: CASSYSGRRDEQFF
DNA: TGTGCCAGCAGTTACTCGGGCCGGCGCGATGAGCAGTTCTTC
size: few
D: .
J: TRBJ2-1
V: TRBV6-5

CDR3: CAISGPGTSTDTQYF
DNA: TGTGCCATCAGTGGCCCAGGTACTAGCACAGATACGCAGTATTTT
size: many
D: .
J: TRBJ2-3
V: TRBV10-3

CDR3: CASSLVFILRDRDFYEQYF
DNA: TGTGCCAGCAGTTTAGTCTTCATCCTCCGGGACAGGGACTTCTACGAGCAGTACTTC
size: .
D: TRBD1
J: TRBJ2-7
V: TRBV12-3/TRBV12-4

CDR3: CASSRSGRANTGELFF
DNA: TGTGCCAGCAGCCGGTCGGGGCGGGCGAACACCGGGGAGCTGTTTTTT
size: few
D: .
J: TRBJ2-2
V: TRBV6-2/TRBV6-3

CDR3: CASSWSGSNTDTQYF
DNA: TGTGCCAGCAGTTGGAGCGGGAGCAACACAGATACGCAGTATTTT
size: few
D: TRBD2
J: TRBJ2-3
V: TRBV6-5

CDR3: CASSRDLGTDTQYF
DNA: TGTGCCAGCAGCCGGGACCTTGGCACAGATACGCAGTATTTT
size: few
D: .
J: TRBJ2-3
V: TRBV12-3/TRBV12-4

CDR3: CASSRGPGQGSYEQYF
DNA: TGTGCCAGCAGCCGGGGCCCGGGACAGGGGTCCTACGAGCAGTACTTC
size: .
D: TRBD1
J: TRBJ2-7
V: TRBV3-1

CDR3: CASSLVPGLAGYTGELFF
DNA: TGTGCCAGCAGCTTAGTTCCGGGACTAGCGGGATACACCGGGGAGCTGTTTTTT
size: many
D: TRBD2
J: TRBJ2-2
V: TRBV7-3

CDR3: CASSAPGDFTDTQYF
DNA: TGTGCCAGCAGTGCTCCCGGGGATTTCACAGATACGCAGTATTTT
size: .
D: .
J: TRBJ2-3
V: TRBV2

CDR3: CASSATWLAGLQETQYF
DNA: TGTGCCAGCAGCGCGACGTGGCTAGCGGGCTTACAAGAGACCCAGTACTTC
size: .
D: TRBD2
J: TRBJ2-5
V: TRBV5-6

CDR3: CASSLGYPPSAGDHNEQFF
DNA: TGCGCCAGCAGCTTGGGGTACCCCCCGTCAGCGGGCGATCACAATGAGCAGTTCTTC
size: .
D: .
J: TRBJ2-1
V: TRBV5-1

CDR3: CSVDRLAGGNEQYF
DNA: TGCAGCGTTGACAGACTAGCGGGAGGCAACGAGCAGTACTTC
size: few
D: TRBD2
J: TRBJ2-7
V: TRBV29-1

CDR3: CASSGLAGPYEQYF
DNA: TGTGCCAGCAGTGGATTAGCGGGACCCTACGAGCAGTACTTC
size: many
D: TRBD2
J: TRBJ2-7
V: TRBV2

CDR3: CASSFPRGNEQFF
DNA: TGTGCCAGCAGCTTCCCCCGGGGCAATGAGCAGTTCTTC
size: many
D: .
J: TRBJ2-1
V: TRBV5-6

CDR3: CASSRGGGNEQYF
DNA: TGTGCCAGCAGCCGGGGGGGTGGAAACGAGCAGTACTTC
size: .
D: TRBD2
J: TRBJ2-7
V: TRBV6-6

CDR3: CSARGQGLGRDQPQHF
DNA: TGCAGTGCTAGGGGACAGGGATTGGGACGGGATCAGCCCCAGCATTTT
size: .
D: TRBD1
J: TRBJ1-5
V: TRBV20-1

CDR3: CASSLDATVDTGELFF
DNA: TGCGCCAGCAGCCTTGACGCCACGGTGGACACCGGGGAGCTGTTTTTT
size: few
D: .
J: TRBJ2-2
V: TRBV5-1

CDR3: CASSQVLEQFF
DNA: TGTGCCAGCAGCCAAGTTCTTGAGCAGTTCTTC
size: few
D: .
J: TRBJ2-1
V: TRBV3-1

CDR3: CASSQSGPSSYEQYF
DNA: TGTGCCAGCTCACAGTCAGGGCCGAGCTCCTACGAGCAGTACTTC
size: .
D: .
J: TRBJ2-7
V: TRBV18

CDR3: CASSLTRTSGRILYEQYF
DNA: TGTGCCAGCAGTTTAACTAGAACTAGCGGGAGGATCCTCTACGAGCAGTACTTC
size: few
D: TRBD2
J: TRBJ2-7
V: TRBV27

CDR3: CASSTGLAGRVPYNEQFF
DNA: TGCGCCAGCAGTACGGGACTAGCGGGAAGGGTCCCCTACAATGAGCAGTTCTTC
size: .
D: TRBD2
J: TRBJ2-1
V: TRBV10-1

CDR3: CATSRVGSREQFF
DNA: TGTGCCACCAGCAGAGTCGGCTCCCGGGAGCAGTTCTTC
size: many
D: .
J: TRBJ2-1
V: TRBV15

CDR3: CSVEVTGWPGDMNTEAFF
DNA: TGCAGCGTTGAAGTGACCGGGTGGCCAGGGGACATGAACACTGAAGCTTTCTTT
size: .
D: .
J: TRBJ1-1
V: TRBV29-1

CDR3: CATSDPGPYNEQFF
DNA: TGTGCCACCAGTGACCCGGGACCTTACAATGAGCAGTTCTTC
size: many
D: .
J: TRBJ2-1
V: TRBV24-1

CDR3: CASSHLREGRNEQFF
DNA: TGTGCCAGCAGCCACCTTCGGGAGGGCCGCAATGAGCAGTTCTTC
size: few
D: TRBD2
J: TRBJ2-1
V: TRBV4-2

CDR3: CASSWRGNQPQHF
DNA: TGTGCCAGCAGTTGGAGGGGCAATCAGCCCCAGCATTTT
size: .
D: .
J: TRBJ1-5
V: TRBV6-5

CDR3: CASSPRPQPEAYEQYF
DNA: TGTGCCAGCAGCCCACGACCGCAGCCCGAGGCGTACGAGCAGTACTTC
size: few
D: .
J: TRBJ2-7
V: TRBV9

CDR3: CSARDGRTADTEAFF
DNA: TGCAGTGCTAGAGATGGGAGGACGGCGGACACTGAAGCTTTCTTT
size: .
D: .
J: TRBJ1-1
V: TRBV20-1

CDR3: CASSLDGVQGSYEQYF
DNA: TGCGCCAGCAGCTTGGATGGCGTGCAGGGGTCCTACGAGCAGTACTTC
size: many
D: .
J: TRBJ2-7
V: TRBV5-1